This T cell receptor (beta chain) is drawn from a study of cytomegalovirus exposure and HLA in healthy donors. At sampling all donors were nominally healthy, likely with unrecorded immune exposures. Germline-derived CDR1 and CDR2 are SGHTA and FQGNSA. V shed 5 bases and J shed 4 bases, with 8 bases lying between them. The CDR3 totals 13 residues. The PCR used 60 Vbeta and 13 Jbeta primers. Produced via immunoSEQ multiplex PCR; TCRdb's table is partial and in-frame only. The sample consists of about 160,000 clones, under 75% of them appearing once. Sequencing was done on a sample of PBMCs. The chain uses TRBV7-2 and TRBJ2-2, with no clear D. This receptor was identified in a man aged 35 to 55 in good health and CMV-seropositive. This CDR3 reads CASSRLGTGELFF. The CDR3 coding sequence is TGTGCCAGCAGCCGTCTAGGCACCGGGGAGCTGTTTTTT.